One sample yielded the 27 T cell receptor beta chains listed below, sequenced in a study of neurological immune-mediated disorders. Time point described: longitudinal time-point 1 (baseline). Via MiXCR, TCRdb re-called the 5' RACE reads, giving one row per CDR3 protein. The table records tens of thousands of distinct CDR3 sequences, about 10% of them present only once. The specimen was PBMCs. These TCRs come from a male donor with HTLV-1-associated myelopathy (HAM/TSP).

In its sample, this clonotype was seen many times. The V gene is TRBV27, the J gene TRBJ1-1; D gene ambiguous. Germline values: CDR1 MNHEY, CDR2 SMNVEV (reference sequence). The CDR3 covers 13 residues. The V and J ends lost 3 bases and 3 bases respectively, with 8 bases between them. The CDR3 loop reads CASSLNGDTEAFF. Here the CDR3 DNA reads TGTGCCAGCAGTTTGAATGGGGACACTGAAGCTTTCTTT.

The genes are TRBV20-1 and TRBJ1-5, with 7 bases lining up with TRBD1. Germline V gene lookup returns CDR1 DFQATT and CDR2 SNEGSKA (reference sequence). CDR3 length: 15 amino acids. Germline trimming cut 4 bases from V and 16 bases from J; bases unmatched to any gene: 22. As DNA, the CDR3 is TGCAGTGCTACGGCGGGACAGATGAGCCAGAATCAGCCCCATTTT. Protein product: CSATAGQMSQNQPHF.

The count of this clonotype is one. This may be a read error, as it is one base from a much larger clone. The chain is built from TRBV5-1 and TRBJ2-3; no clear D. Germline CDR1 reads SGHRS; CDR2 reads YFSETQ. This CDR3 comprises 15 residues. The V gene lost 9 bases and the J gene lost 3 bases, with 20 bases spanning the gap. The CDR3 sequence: CAIKSNSPLTDTQYF. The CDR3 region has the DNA TGCGCCATCAAATCTAACTCGCCCCTTACAGATACGCAGTATTTT.

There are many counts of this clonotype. CDR3 protein: CSASPRGYYEQYF. The CDR3 DNA reads TGCAGTGCTAGTCCCCGGGGATACTACGAGCAGTACTTC. This chain uses TRBV20-1 with TRBJ2-7; the D gene is possibly TRBD2 (5 bases). The CDR3 is 13 residues long. Per the germline V gene, CDR1 is DFQATT and CDR2 is SNEGSKA (reference sequence). Trimming pared 3 bases from V and 3 bases from J, leaving 12 bases between.

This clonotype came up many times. Here the CDR3 DNA reads TGCGCCAGCAGCAACCTCGGGGCTGGAGATACGCAGTATTTT. Translated, it gives CASSNLGAGDTQYF. The chain has TRBV5-1 and TRBJ2-3; D may be TRBD1 or TRBD2 (5 bases each). From germline, CDR1 is SGHRS and CDR2 YFSETQ. CDR3 length equals 14 residues. The V end was cut by 4 bases, the J end by 5 bases, with 14 bases between.

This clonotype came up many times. The CDR3 is CASFNSVSYEQYF. In DNA form, the CDR3 reads TGTGCCAGCTTTAACAGTGTTTCCTACGAGCAGTACTTC. The chain recombines TRBV6-5 with TRBJ2-7, with D uncertain. In germline, CDR1 is MNHEY, CDR2 SVGAGI. The CDR3 covers 13 residues. V lost 8 bases and J 1 base, leaving 12 bases between the germline ends.

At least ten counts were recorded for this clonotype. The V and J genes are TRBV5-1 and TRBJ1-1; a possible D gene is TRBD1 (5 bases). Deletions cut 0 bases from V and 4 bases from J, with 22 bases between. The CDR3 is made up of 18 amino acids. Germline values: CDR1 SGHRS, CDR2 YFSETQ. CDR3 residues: CASSLAYGLGGEVTEAFF. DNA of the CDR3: TGCGCCAGCAGCTTGGCCTATGGTCTGGGAGGGGAGGTCACTGAAGCTTTCTTT. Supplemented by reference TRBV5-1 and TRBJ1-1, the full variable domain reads KAGVTQTPRYLIKTRGQQVTLSCSPISGHRSVSWYQQTPGQGLQFLFEYFSETQRNKGNFPGRFSGRQFSNSRSEMNVSTLELGDSALYLCASSLAYGLGGEVTEAFFGQGTRLTVV.

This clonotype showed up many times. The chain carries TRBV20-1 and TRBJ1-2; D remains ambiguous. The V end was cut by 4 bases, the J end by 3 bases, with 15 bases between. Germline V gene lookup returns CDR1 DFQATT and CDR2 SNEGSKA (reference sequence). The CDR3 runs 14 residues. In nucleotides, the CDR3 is TGCAGTGCTAAAGAGTTTGGGTTTCACTATGGCTACACCTTC. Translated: CSAKEFGFHYGYTF.

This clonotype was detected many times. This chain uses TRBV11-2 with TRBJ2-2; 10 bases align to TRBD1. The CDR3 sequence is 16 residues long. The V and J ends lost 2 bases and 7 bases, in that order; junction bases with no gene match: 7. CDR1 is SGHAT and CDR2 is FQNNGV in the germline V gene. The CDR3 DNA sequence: TGTGCCAGCAGCTTACGACAGGGGGCGTTTGGCGGGGAGCTGTTTTTT. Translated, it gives CASSLRQGAFGGELFF.

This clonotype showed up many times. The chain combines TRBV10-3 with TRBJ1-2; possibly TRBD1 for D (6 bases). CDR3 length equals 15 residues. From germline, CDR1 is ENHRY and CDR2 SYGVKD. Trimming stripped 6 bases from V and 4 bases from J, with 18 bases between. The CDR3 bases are TGTGCCATCAGCCTCATAGCGCAGGGGACCTATGGCTACACCTTC. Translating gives CAISLIAQGTYGYTF.

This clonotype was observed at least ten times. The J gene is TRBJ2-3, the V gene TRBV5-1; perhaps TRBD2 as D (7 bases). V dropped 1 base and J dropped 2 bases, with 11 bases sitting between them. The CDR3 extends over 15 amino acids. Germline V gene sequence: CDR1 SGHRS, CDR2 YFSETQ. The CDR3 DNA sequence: TGCGCCAGCAGCTTGTACGGGGGGCCCACAGATACGCAGTATTTT. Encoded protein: CASSLYGGPTDTQYF.

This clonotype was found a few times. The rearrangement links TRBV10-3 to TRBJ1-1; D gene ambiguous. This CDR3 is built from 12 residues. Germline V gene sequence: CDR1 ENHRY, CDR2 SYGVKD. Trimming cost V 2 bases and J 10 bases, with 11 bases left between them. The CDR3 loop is CAISETKAAAFF. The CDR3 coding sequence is TGTGCCATCAGTGAGACGAAGGCGGCAGCTTTCTTT.

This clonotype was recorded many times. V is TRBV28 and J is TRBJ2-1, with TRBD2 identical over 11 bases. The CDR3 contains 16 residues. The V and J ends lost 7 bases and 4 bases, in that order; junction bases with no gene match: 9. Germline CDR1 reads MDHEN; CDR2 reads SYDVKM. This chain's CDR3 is CASIKTSGVGYNEQFF. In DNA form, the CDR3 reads TGTGCCAGCATCAAGACTAGCGGGGTTGGATACAATGAGCAGTTCTTC. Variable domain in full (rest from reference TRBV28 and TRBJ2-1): DVKVTQSSRYLVKRTGEKVFLECVQDMDHENMFWYRQDPGLGLRLIYFSYDVKMKEKGDIPEGYSVSREKKERFSLILESASTNQTSMYLCASIKTSGVGYNEQFFGPGTRLTVL.

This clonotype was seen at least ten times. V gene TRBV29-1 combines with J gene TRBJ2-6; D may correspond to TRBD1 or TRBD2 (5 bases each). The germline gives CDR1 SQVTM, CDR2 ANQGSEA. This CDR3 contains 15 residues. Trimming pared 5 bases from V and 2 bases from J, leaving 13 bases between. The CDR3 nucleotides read TGCAGCGTTCATGAAGAGGGGACTGGGGCCAACGTCCTGACTTTC. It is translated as CSVHEEGTGANVLTF.

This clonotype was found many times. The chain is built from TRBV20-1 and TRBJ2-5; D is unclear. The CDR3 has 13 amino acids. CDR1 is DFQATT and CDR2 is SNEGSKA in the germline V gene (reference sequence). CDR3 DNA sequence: TGCAGCCCCAACTACCCCGGAATCGAGACCCAGTACTTC. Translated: CSPNYPGIETQYF.

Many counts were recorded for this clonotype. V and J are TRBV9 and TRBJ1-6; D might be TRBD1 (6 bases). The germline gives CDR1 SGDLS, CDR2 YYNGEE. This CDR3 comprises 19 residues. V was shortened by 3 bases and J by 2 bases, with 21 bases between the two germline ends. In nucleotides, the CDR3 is TGTGCCAGCAGCGCCGACGCGGGGGGCAAGGCGGCCTATAATTCACCCCTCCACTTT. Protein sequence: CASSADAGGKAAYNSPLHF.

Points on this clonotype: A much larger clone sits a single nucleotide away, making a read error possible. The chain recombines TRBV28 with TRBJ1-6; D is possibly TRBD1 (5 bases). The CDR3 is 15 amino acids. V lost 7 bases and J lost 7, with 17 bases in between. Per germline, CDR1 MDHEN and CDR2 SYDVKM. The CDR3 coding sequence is TGTGCCAGCATTTTTGGTCGGGGGTTCAATTCACCCCTCCACTTT. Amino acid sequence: CASIFGRGFNSPLHF.

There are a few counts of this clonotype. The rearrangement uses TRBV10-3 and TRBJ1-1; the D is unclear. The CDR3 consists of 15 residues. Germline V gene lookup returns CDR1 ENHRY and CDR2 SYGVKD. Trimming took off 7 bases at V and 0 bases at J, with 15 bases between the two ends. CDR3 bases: TGTGCCATCACACCCTTCGGGATACTGAACACTGAAGCTTTCTTT. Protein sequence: CAITPFGILNTEAFF.

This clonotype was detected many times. CDR3 in DNA: TGTGCCAGCAGTGATGTGGGACAGGCGTACTTC. Translating it yields CASSDVGQAYF. This sequence joins TRBV6-1 and TRBJ2-7, with 8 bases lining up with TRBD1. The junction had 4 bases not matched to a gene; V was cut back by 3 bases and J by 12 bases. The CDR3 has 11 amino acids. Germline V gives CDR1 MNHNS, CDR2 SASEGT.

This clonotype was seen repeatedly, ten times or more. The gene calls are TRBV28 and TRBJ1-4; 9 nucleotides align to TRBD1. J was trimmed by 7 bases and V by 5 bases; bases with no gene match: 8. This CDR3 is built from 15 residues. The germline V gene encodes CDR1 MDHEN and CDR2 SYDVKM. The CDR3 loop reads CASSPLGQGGEKLFF. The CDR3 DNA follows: TGTGCCAGCAGTCCCCTGGGACAGGGAGGTGAAAAACTGTTTTTT. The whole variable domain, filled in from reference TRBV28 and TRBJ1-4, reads DVKVTQSSRYLVKRTGEKVFLECVQDMDHENMFWYRQDPGLGLRLIYFSYDVKMKEKGDIPEGYSVSREKKERFSLILESASTNQTSMYLCASSPLGQGGEKLFFGSGTQLSVL.

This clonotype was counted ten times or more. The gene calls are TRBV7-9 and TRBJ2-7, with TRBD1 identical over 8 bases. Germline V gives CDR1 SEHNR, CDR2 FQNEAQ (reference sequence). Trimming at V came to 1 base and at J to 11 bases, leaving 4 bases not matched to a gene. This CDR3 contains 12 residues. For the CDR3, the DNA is TGTGCCAGCAGCTTAGGGAAGGACAGGGAGTACTTC. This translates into CASSLGKDREYF.

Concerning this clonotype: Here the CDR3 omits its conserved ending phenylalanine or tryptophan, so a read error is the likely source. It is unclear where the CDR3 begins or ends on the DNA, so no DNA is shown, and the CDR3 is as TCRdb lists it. This chain's CDR3 is CSASDYRDSEIYGYSL. The chain combines TRBV20-1 with TRBJ1-2; the table assigns TRBD1, which was not confirmed against the DNA. The CDR3 has 16 amino acids, counting both end residues. Germline values: CDR1 DFQATT, CDR2 SNEGSKA (reference sequence).

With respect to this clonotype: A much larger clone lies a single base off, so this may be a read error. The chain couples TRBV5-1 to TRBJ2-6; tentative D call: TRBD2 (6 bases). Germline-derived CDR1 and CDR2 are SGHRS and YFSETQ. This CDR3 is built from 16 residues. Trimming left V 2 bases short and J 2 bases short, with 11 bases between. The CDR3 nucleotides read TGCGCCAGCAGCTTTGCGTCGGGGGCTGGGGCCAACGTCCTGACTTTC. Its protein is CASSFASGAGANVLTF.

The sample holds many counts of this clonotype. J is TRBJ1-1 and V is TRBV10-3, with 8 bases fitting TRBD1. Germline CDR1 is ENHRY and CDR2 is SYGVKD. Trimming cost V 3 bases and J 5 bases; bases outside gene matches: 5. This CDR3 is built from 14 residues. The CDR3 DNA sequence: TGTGCCATCAGTGATCAGGGGGCGGGAACTGAAGCTTTCTTT. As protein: CAISDQGAGTEAFF.

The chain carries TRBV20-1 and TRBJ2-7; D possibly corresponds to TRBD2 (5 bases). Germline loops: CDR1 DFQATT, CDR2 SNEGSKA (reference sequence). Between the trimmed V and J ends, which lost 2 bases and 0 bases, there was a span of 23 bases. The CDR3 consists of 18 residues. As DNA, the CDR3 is TGCAGTGCTAGAAATTCTAAAGCGGTAGGACGGTCCTCCTACGAGCAGTACTTC. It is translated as CSARNSKAVGRSSYEQYF.

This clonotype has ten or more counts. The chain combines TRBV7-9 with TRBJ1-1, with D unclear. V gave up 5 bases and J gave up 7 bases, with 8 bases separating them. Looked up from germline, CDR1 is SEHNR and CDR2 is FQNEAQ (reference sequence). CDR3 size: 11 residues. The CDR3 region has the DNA TGTGCCAGCAGCGCCACGGGTGAAGCTTTCTTT. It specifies CASSATGEAFF.

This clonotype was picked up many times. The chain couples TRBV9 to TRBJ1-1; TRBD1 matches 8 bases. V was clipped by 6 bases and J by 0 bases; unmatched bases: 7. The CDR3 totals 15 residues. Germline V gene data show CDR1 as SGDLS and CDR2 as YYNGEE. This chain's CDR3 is CASNRDRSMNTEAFF. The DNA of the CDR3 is TGTGCCAGCAATAGGGACAGGTCAATGAACACTGAAGCTTTCTTT.